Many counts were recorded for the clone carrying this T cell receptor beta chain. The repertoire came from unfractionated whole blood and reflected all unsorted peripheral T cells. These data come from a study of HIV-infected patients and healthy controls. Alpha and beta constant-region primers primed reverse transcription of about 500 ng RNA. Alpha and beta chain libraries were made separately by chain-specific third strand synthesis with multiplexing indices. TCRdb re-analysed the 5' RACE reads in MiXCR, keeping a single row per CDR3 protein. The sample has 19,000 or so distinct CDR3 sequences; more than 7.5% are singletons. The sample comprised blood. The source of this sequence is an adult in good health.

CDR3 amino acids: CASIGAGGSHFF. CDR3 nucleotide sequence: TGTGCCAGCATAGGGGCGGGAGGAAGTCATTTCTTC. The V call is TRBV6-5, the J call TRBJ2-1; 8 bases map to TRBD2. CDR1 is MNHEY, CDR2 SVGAGI, per germline. V dropped 7 bases and J dropped 16; count of bases not matched to a gene: 12. This CDR3 has 12 amino acids.